The entry below describes one T cell receptor beta chain. Distinct nucleotide sequences in the sample also encode this CDR3. In the original analysis: Filtering of immunoSEQ junctional sequences could not match full-length read filtering. Sequencing used immunoSEQ multiplex PCR; TCRdb keeps in-frame clones, though not all of them. The D gene and trimming were derived from the DNA, and the V and J assignments and clone size from that table. The repertoire holds 950,000 to 1,300,000 clones, with around 75% as singletons. This specimen belongs to a study of shared clonotypes between healthy human individuals. Across the study: Three plates were used per donor for CD4 naive, three for CD4 memory, two for CD8 naive and one for CD8 memory.

The TCR originated in a man aged 18 to 30 in good health. The sample taken for sequencing was memory CD4+ T cells sorted from blood. Specified subset: CD45RA-negative fraction.

This CDR3 is CASSLGQGLNTEAFF. CDR3 sequence (DNA): TGTGCCAGCAGCTTGGGGCAGGGACTGAACACTGAAGCTTTCTTT. The rearrangement links TRBV5-5 to TRBJ1-1; tentative D call: TRBD1 (5 bases). Germline values: CDR1 SGHKS, CDR2 YYEKEE (reference sequence). V shed 0 bases and J shed 0 bases, with 9 bases lying between them. The CDR3 consists of 15 residues.